This T cell receptor beta chain derives from a study of preoperative IRX-2 immunotherapy in early breast cancer. The sample's treatment: preoperative locoregional IRX-2 cytokine immunotherapy. Patients received preoperative, locoregional IRX-2 cytokine immunotherapy in a phase Ib study. The CDR3 has 16 amino acids. V dropped 5 bases and J dropped 3; count of bases not matched to a gene: 6. The V gene's germline CDR1 is KGHSH and CDR2 LQKENI. TCRdb's copy holds only in-frame clones and misses some; the assay was immunoSEQ multiplex PCR. Of around 25,000 clones in the sample, approximately 84% were seen once.

The material was lymph node tissue, obtained before IRX-2 immunotherapy. This sequence was found in a human donor with breast cancer. This chain links TRBV18 with TRBJ2-2; 10 nucleotides line up with TRBD1. The DNA of the CDR3 is TGTGCCAGCTCAGGAGGGACAGGGGCGGACACCGGGGAGCTGTTTTTT. Amino acid sequence: CASSGGTGADTGELFF.